The 2 T cell receptor beta chains in this list originate from one sample, sequenced in a study of cytomegalovirus exposure and HLA in healthy donors (dated by TCRdb to 2016 to 2017). The library relied on the immunoSEQ multiplex PCR assay. The multiplex PCR relied on a mix of 60 forward primers for TCR Vbeta segments and 13 reverse primers for TCR Jbeta segments. TCRdb carries this immuneACCESS record with in-frame sequences only. Its versions omit some clonotypes, under half of them owing to an unresolved V gene in the studies checked, with the rest unexplained. The sample has around 150,000 clones on record, 76% of them singletons. Together, the top ten hold over 3% of the sample. The material sequenced was PBMCs. These receptors all stem from a male donor in good health and CMV-seronegative.

This chain uses TRBV28 with TRBJ1-3; 9 bases fit TRBD1. After removal of 5 bases from V and 3 bases from J, the junction contained 5 bases not matched to a gene. The CDR3 consists of 15 residues. Germline CDR1 reads MDHEN; CDR2 reads SYDVKM. The CDR3 loop reads CASSRDRVVGNTIYF. The CDR3 DNA reads TGTGCCAGCAGTAGGGACAGGGTAGTTGGAAACACCATATATTTT.

The CDR3 DNA reads TGTGCCAGCAGTTCCCCGGGACATCCCTCTGGAAACACCATATATTTT. Its translation is CASSSPGHPSGNTIYF. The rearrangement uses TRBV28 and TRBJ1-3; tentative D call: TRBD1 (6 bases). The germline V gene has CDR1 MDHEN and CDR2 SYDVKM. Trimming took 4 bases from V and 0 from J, leaving 13 bases between them. The CDR3 extends over 16 amino acids.